These T cell receptor beta chains were read from a single sample in a study of T cell responses to AZD1222 COVID-19 vaccine. Only in-frame clones appear in the TCRdb table, and some are missing; sequencing was by immunoSEQ multiplex PCR. Among about 120,000 clones listed, approximately 86% were seen once. The source material was peripheral blood, sampled on day 0 of AZD1222 vaccination. The receptors come from an adult in good health. The CDR3 runs from the conserved cysteine through the conserved F or W. D genes are given only for firm matches. Clone size is shown for a subset of rows, as once, few, many or a class of expanded clone.

j_gene | abundance | d_gene | v_gene | CDR3nt | CDR3aa
TRBJ1-2 | . | . | TRBV7-6 | TGTGCCAGCAGCTTAAGGTCGGACTATGGCTACACCTTC | CASSLRSDYGYTF
TRBJ2-3 | . | . | TRBV29-1 | TGCAGCGTTTCAACCACAGATACGCAGTATTTT | CSVSTTDTQYF
TRBJ2-7 | . | . | TRBV6-5 | TGTGCCAGCAGTTTGACCGGGACATCAAGCTACGAGCAGTACTTC | CASSLTGTSSYEQYF
TRBJ1-1 | . | . | TRBV19 | TGTGCCAGTAACAGCCGGATGAACACTGAAGCTTTCTTT | CASNSRMNTEAFF
TRBJ1-3 | . | TRBD1 | TRBV13 | TGTGCCAGCAGCACCCGGGACAGGGCTGGAAACACCATATATTTT | CASSTRDRAGNTIYF
TRBJ1-2 | . | TRBD1 | TRBV5-1 | TGCGCCAGCAGCTTGGGACAGGGGGCGCCCGGCTACACCTTC | CASSLGQGAPGYTF
TRBJ2-4 | . | . | TRBV29-1 | TGCAGCGTTGAGGGGGACACTGAAAACATTCAGTACTTC | CSVEGDTENIQYF
TRBJ2-3 | . | . | TRBV28 | TGTGCCAGCAGCCCCGGGACTTTCCTTACCCAAGATACGCAGTATTTT | CASSPGTFLTQDTQYF
TRBJ2-3 | few | TRBD2 | TRBV15 | TGTGCCACCAGCAGTGAGTTGGTAGCGGGAGATACGCAGTATTTT | CATSSELVAGDTQYF
TRBJ1-3 | . | . | TRBV9 | TGTGCCAGCAGCGTAGAAGGGAGGCCCAGCGAATCCTCTGGAAACACCATATATTTT | CASSVEGRPSESSGNTIYF
TRBJ2-5 | . | TRBD1 | TRBV11-3 | TGTGCCAGCAGCTTAGGACAGGGCCTTTCCCAAGAGACCCAGTACTTC | CASSLGQGLSQETQYF
TRBJ2-1 | . | TRBD2 | TRBV6-5 | TGTGCCAGCCGGAAGACGGGAGGGGTGAACAATGAGCAGTTCTTC | CASRKTGGVNNEQFF
TRBJ2-3 | . | . | TRBV27 | TGTGCCAGCAGGGGACGAGGGTCGGGTACGCAGTATTTT | CASRGRGSGTQYF
TRBJ2-1 | . | TRBD2 | TRBV27 | TGTGCCAGCAGTCCCGGACTAGCCTCCCCCTACAATGAGCAGTTCTTC | CASSPGLASPYNEQFF
TRBJ2-5 | . | TRBD2 | TRBV11-2 | TGTGCCAGCAGCTTAGGGCCTTTTAGCGGGAGGGCGGAAGAGACCCAGTACTTC | CASSLGPFSGRAEETQYF
TRBJ2-1 | . | TRBD2 | TRBV9 | TGTGCCAGCAGCGGCGGGACTAGCTCCTACAATGAGCAGTTCTTC | CASSGGTSSYNEQFF
TRBJ1-1 | . | . | TRBV19 | TGTGCCAGTAGTATCGCGCCAGGGACTGAAGCTTTCTTT | CASSIAPGTEAFF
TRBJ1-1 | . | TRBD1 | TRBV5-6 | TGTGCCAGCAGCTTTATTCGGGACAGCCCGAGGGGAGCTTTCTTT | CASSFIRDSPRGAFF
TRBJ2-1 | . | TRBD2 | TRBV2 | TGTGCCAGCAACCCACTAGCGGGAGGGGGGAATGAGCAGTTCTTC | CASNPLAGGGNEQFF
TRBJ2-7 | . | TRBD1 | TRBV11-2 | TGTGCCAGCCGCCGCTGGGGGACAGGAAATTACGAGCAGTACTTC | CASRRWGTGNYEQYF
TRBJ2-7 | . | TRBD1 | TRBV6-6 | TGTGCCAGCACGGGACAGGGCTCCTACGAGCAGTACTTC | CASTGQGSYEQYF
TRBJ2-2 | . | . | TRBV7-9 | TGTGCCAGCAGCCCAAACAGGGACACCGGGGAGCTGTTTTTT | CASSPNRDTGELFF
TRBJ1-1 | . | . | TRBV27 | TGTGCCAGCAGCCTCAAGGGGGGGAACACTGAAGCTTTCTTT | CASSLKGGNTEAFF
TRBJ2-3 | . | . | TRBV24-1 | TGTGCCACCAGTGATCGACCGGGACGAAGGGTAACAGATACGCAGTATTTT | CATSDRPGRRVTDTQYF
TRBJ2-3 | . | TRBD2 | TRBV9 | TGTGCCAGCAGCGTAGCGCCTAGCGGGAGGGCCGGGTCAGATACGCAGTATTTT | CASSVAPSGRAGSDTQYF
TRBJ2-5 | . | TRBD2 | TRBV9 | TGTGCCAGCAGCACCAGTTCCGGGACTAGCGCCCCCCAGTACTTC | CASSTSSGTSAPQYF
TRBJ2-5 | . | TRBD1 | TRBV24-1 | TGTGCCACCAGTGATCAAAGGACAGGGCAGACCCAGTACTTC | CATSDQRTGQTQYF
TRBJ2-5 | . | . | TRBV3-1/TRBV3-2 | TGTGCCAGCAGCCAACAAGAGACCCAGTACTTC | CASSQQETQYF
TRBJ1-2 | . | TRBD1 | TRBV7-2 | TGTGCCAGCAGCCCTGGGACAGGGAGAAGTGGCTACACCTTC | CASSPGTGRSGYTF
TRBJ1-3 | . | TRBD1 | TRBV28 | TGTGCCAGCAGGCCGTTAGGGGGCCTCTCTGGGGGCACCATATATTTT | CASRPLGGLSGGTIYF
TRBJ2-7 | . | . | TRBV2 | TGTGCCAGCAGTGGATCGGCTCCCTACGAGCAGTACTTC | CASSGSAPYEQYF
TRBJ2-4 | . | TRBD2 | TRBV9 | TGTGCCAGCAGCGTAGGGGGACTAGGCGTCGTTCAGTACTTC | CASSVGGLGVVQYF
TRBJ2-7 | . | TRBD2 | TRBV9 | TGTGCCAGCAGCGCCCTGGGGCTAGCGGGAGGGCCGGGCGAGCAGTACTTC | CASSALGLAGGPGEQYF
TRBJ1-1 | . | . | TRBV15 | TGTGCCACCAGCAGAGATGACCGGCAGGGTGAAGCTTTCTTT | CATSRDDRQGEAFF
TRBJ1-2 | . | . | TRBV28 | TGTGCCAGCATCCCTGGGAAATCCTATGGCTACACCTTC | CASIPGKSYGYTF
TRBJ2-7 | . | TRBD1 | TRBV11-2 | TGTGCCAGCAGCTTAGGACAGGGGGCAATCCTCTCCTACGAGCAGTACTTC | CASSLGQGAILSYEQYF
TRBJ2-3 | . | . | TRBV10-3 | TGTGCCATCAGCAGGGAAACCGCAGATACGCAGTATTTT | CAISRETADTQYF